The clone carrying this T cell receptor (beta chain) was detected many times. Its antigen remains unidentified. CDR3 length: 14 residues. V was trimmed by 2 bases and J by 4 bases, leaving 13 bases between them. Germline assignment: CDR1 DFQATT and CDR2 SNEGSKA (reference sequence). Using its own MiXCR run on the 5' RACE reads, TCRdb lists one record per CDR3 protein. This sample carries just under 550,000 distinct CDR3 sequences, roughly 13% of them seen once, and the ten largest clones take over 6.5%. These data come from a study of CD8 T cells in ankylosing spondylitis. General observations from the study: For ankylosing spondylitis blood, a TCR beta motif of about 8 highly homologous variants appeared characteristic. Past studies reported some motif variants in reactive arthritis synovial fluid and blood. The disease-linked clones had a CD8+ phenotype and low blood frequencies.

This receptor was identified in a male donor with ankylosing spondylitis. The sequenced sample was blood, either unsorted or a sorted T cell fraction (not recorded which). This chain links TRBV20-1 with TRBJ2-3; perhaps TRBD2 as D (6 bases). CDR3: CSARKRVGADTQYF. The CDR3, as DNA: TGCAGTGCTAGAAAGCGGGTCGGGGCAGATACGCAGTATTTT.